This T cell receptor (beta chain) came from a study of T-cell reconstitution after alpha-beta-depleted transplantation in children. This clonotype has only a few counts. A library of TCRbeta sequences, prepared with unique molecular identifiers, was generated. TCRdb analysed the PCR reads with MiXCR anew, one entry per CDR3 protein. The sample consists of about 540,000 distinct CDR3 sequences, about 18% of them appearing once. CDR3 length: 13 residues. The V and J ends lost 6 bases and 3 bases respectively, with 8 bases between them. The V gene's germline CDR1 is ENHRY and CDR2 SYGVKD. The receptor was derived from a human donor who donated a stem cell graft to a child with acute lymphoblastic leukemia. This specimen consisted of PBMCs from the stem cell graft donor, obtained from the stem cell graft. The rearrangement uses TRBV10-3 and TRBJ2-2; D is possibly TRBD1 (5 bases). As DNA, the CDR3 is TGTGCCATCAGCGGACATGACACCGGGGAGCTGTTTTTT. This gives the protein CAISGHDTGELFF.